The present entry profiles one T cell receptor beta chain with its context. The study ran its PCR with 60 Vbeta and 13 Jbeta primers. This table comes from immunoSEQ multiplex PCR, and its TCRdb copy is limited to in-frame clones, with some not included. The sample has about 150,000 clones, around 75% seen once. The data are from a study of cytomegalovirus exposure and HLA in healthy donors. V dropped 4 bases and J dropped 0 bases, with 4 bases sitting between them. The germline V gene encodes CDR1 ENHRY and CDR2 SYGVKD. The CDR3 runs 14 residues. This TCR was recovered from a young man in good health and CMV-seropositive. The genes are TRBV10-3 and TRBJ2-6; D gene ambiguous. The source material was PBMCs. The CDR3 region is CAISVLSGANVLTF. The CDR3 DNA reads TGTGCCATCAGTGTCCTCTCTGGGGCCAACGTCCTGACTTTC.